Shown below are 14 T cell receptor beta chains from a single sample sequenced in a study of human T cells and chemical hapten exposure. TCRdb redid the calling of the RACE reads with MiXCR, one entry per CDR3 protein. The sample holds roughly 380,000 distinct CDR3 sequences, roughly 5% seen once. Time point reported: pre-sensitization, week 0. Regarding treatment: therapeutic diphenylcyclopropenone sensitization with weekly scalp DPC. Material: whole blood, obtained in connection with sensitization to the hapten diphenylcyclopropenone (DPC). These receptors were obtained from a woman aged 50 to 65 with alopecia areata. Some clones in this sample may be carry-over from other donors' samples.

The V call is TRBV27, the J call TRBJ2-2; D not certain. The germline gives CDR1 MNHEY, CDR2 SMNVEV (reference sequence). With 1 base removed from V and 0 bases from J, the gap between germline ends came to 6 bases. The CDR3 length is 15 residues. In DNA, the CDR3 is TGTGCCAGCAGTTTATTCACAGCGAACACCGGGGAGCTGTTTTTT. Translation gives CASSLFTANTGELFF.

This clonotype was seen many times. The chain couples TRBV6-1 to TRBJ1-6, with D possibly TRBD1 on 5 matching bases. CDR1 and CDR2 from the germline V gene are MNHNS and SASEGT. This CDR3 has 15 amino acids. V dropped 7 bases and J dropped 5 bases, with 15 bases sitting between them. The CDR3 here is CASTDQGWNNSPLHF. The CDR3 DNA is TGTGCCAGCACCGATCAGGGTTGGAATAATTCACCCCTCCACTTT.

This clonotype has more than one count but fewer than ten. The CDR3 is CASSLGVRERLDEQFF. Here the CDR3 DNA reads TGTGCCAGCAGCTTAGGCGTGCGGGAGAGGTTAGATGAGCAGTTCTTC. The chain links TRBV7-6 to TRBJ2-1; 7 nucleotides match TRBD2. The germline V gene has CDR1 SGHVS and CDR2 FNYEAQ. The junction had 11 bases not matched to a gene; V was cut back by 1 base and J by 8 bases. This CDR3 is built from 16 residues.

The rearrangement joins TRBV9 to TRBJ1-2, with D possibly matching TRBD1 (5 bases). This CDR3 contains 15 residues. V lost 4 bases and J lost 6, with 19 bases in between. Germline CDR1 is SGDLS and CDR2 is YYNGEE. The CDR3 DNA reads as TGTGCCAGCAGCCCCTGGGGACGGAGCTCTGATGGCTACACCTTC. This sequence encodes CASSPWGRSSDGYTF.

The chain carries TRBV29-1 and TRBJ2-7, with 7 bases lining up with TRBD1. The V gene end was trimmed by 4 bases and the J gene end by 1 base; junction bases not matched to a gene: 7. The CDR3 sequence is 14 residues long. Germline loops: CDR1 SQVTM, CDR2 ANQGSEA. The CDR3 DNA sequence: TGCAGCGTTGCCCCGACAGGGCCGTCCTACGAGCAGTACTTC. Protein: CSVAPTGPSYEQYF.

J is TRBJ2-7 and V is TRBV28; the D is unclear. The V gene's germline CDR1 is MDHEN and CDR2 SYDVKM. This CDR3 comprises 13 residues. Between the trimmed V and J ends, which lost 4 bases and 5 bases, there was a span of 12 bases. CDR3 protein: CASSSFGRDEQYF. CDR3 bases: TGTGCCAGCAGTTCCTTTGGTCGGGACGAGCAGTACTTC.

With regard to this clonotype: This CDR3 is missing its conserved last phenylalanine or tryptophan, likely due to a read error. This chain's CDR3 is CSVSNNEQFI. CDR3 sequence (DNA): TGCAGCGTTTCGAACAATGAGCAGTTCATC. The chain couples TRBV29-1 to TRBJ2-1, with D uncertain. CDR3 length equals 10 residues. Looked up from germline, CDR1 is SQVTM and CDR2 is ANQGSEA. V was shortened by 5 bases and J by 5 bases, with 4 bases between the two germline ends.

This clonotype appeared many times. This sequence joins TRBV7-6 and TRBJ2-2; D is perhaps TRBD2 (8 bases). Trimming took 9 bases from V and 4 from J, leaving 21 bases between them. The length of the CDR3 is 16 residues. Per germline, CDR1 SGHVS and CDR2 FNYEAQ. CDR3 bases: TGTGCCAGTTCGAGGGGGCTCAGCGGGGGCACCGGGGAGCTGTTTTTT. Translating it yields CASSRGLSGGTGELFF.

This clonotype was picked up many times. The chain carries TRBV6-6 and TRBJ2-3; D unclear. The CDR3 covers 12 residues. Looked up from germline, CDR1 is MNHNY and CDR2 is SVGAGI (reference sequence). Trimming left V 6 bases short and J 2 bases short, with 6 bases between. The CDR3 DNA reads TGTGCCAGCAGCTACCTCACAGATACGCAGTATTTT. Its protein is CASSYLTDTQYF.

This clonotype was picked up many times. The chain has TRBV9 and TRBJ1-1; tentative D call: TRBD1 (6 bases). CDR1 is SGDLS, CDR2 YYNGEE, per germline. CDR3 length: 14 amino acids. Trimming cost V 0 bases and J 5 bases, with 11 bases left between them. The CDR3 loop is CASSVGGPGTEAFF. CDR3 sequence (DNA): TGTGCCAGCAGCGTAGGGGGGCCGGGGACTGAAGCTTTCTTT.

This clonotype showed up many times. J is TRBJ2-6 and V is TRBV10-3; D perhaps matches TRBD1 (7 bases). This CDR3 is built from 15 residues. V was shortened by 10 bases and J by 4 bases, with 17 bases between the two germline ends. From germline, CDR1 is ENHRY and CDR2 SYGVKD. The CDR3 nucleotides are TGTGCCACCCAGACAGGGACTTCGGGGGCCAACGTCCTGACTTTC. Its translation is CATQTGTSGANVLTF.

This clonotype was seen only a few times. V usage is TRBV21-1 and J usage is TRBJ2-7; whether TRBD1, the table's D call, matches the DNA was not checked. TRBV21-1 is termed a pseudogene. The CDR3 runs 17 residues. This CDR3 is CASSSRLDRAIPYEQYF. The CDR3 DNA sequence: TGTGCCAGCAGCAGCCGACTTGACAGGGCTATCCCCTACGAGCAGTACTTC.

The table lists this clonotype with many counts. The chain combines TRBV5-6 with TRBJ2-7; D possibly uses TRBD1 or TRBD2 (5 bases each). Germline loops: CDR1 SGHDT, CDR2 YYEEEE. CDR3 length: 13 amino acids. V lost 4 bases and J 6 bases, leaving 14 bases between the germline ends. In DNA form, the CDR3 reads TGTGCCAGCAGCCCCGGGACCCTTTTCGAGCAGTACTTC. This codes for CASSPGTLFEQYF.

This clonotype was counted a few times. The chain joins TRBV29-1 to TRBJ2-6, with D uncertain. This CDR3 is built from 16 residues. V was pared by 4 bases and J by 0 bases, with 13 bases between. Germline CDR1 and CDR2: SQVTM and ANQGSEA. The CDR3 DNA reads as TGCAGCGTTGCAGGCCCTGCCAACTCTGGGGCCAACGTCCTGACTTTC. Amino acids: CSVAGPANSGANVLTF.